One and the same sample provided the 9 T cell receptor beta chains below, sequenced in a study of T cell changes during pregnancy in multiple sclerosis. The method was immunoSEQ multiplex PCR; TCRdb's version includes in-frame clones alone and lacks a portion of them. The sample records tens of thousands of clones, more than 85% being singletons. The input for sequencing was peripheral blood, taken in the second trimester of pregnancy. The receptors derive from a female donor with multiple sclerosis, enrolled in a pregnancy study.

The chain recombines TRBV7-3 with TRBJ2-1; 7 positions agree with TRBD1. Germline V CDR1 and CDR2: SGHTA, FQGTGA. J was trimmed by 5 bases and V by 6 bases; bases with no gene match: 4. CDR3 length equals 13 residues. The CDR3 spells CASRGGLDNEQFF. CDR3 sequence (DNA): TGTGCCAGCAGAGGGGGCCTGGACAATGAGCAGTTCTTC.

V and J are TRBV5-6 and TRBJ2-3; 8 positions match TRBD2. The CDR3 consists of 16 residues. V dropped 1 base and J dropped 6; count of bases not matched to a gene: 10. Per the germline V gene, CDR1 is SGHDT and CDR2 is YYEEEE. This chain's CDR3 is CASSLTAGANSDTQYF. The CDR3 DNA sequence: TGTGCCAGCAGCTTGACAGCGGGAGCAAATTCGGATACGCAGTATTTT. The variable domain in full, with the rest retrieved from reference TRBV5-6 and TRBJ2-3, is DAGVTQSPTHLIKTRGQQVTLRCSPKSGHDTVSWYQQALGQGPQFIFQYYEEEERQRGNFPDRFSGHQFPNYSSELNVNALLLGDSALYLCASSLTAGANSDTQYFGPGTRLTVL.

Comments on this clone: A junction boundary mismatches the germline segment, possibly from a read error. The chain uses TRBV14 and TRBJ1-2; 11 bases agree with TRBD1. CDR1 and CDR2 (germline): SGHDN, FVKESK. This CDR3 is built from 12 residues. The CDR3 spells CASSLGQGDEAF. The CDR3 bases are TGTGCCAGCAGCCTGGGACAGGGGGACGAAGCCTTC.

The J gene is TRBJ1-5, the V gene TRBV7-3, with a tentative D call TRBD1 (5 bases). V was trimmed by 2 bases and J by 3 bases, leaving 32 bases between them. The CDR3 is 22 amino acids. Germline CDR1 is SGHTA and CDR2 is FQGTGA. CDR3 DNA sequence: TGTGCCAGCAGCTTACCCCCTGTGGGGGGATCTAGAAAGATCCCAAACAATCAGCCCCAGCATTTT. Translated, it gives CASSLPPVGGSRKIPNNQPQHF.

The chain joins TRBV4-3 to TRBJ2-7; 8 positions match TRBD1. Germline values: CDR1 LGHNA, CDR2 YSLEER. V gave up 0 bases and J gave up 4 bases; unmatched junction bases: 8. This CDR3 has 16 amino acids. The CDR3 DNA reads TGCGCCAGCAGCCAAGATCCCGCAGGGGGCGATTACGAGCAGTACTTC. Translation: CASSQDPAGGDYEQYF.

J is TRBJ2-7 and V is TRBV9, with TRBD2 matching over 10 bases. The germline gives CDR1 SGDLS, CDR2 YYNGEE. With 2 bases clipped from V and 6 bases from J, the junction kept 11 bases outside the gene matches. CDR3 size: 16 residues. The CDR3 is CASSVGTSGIDPEQYF. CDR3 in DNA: TGTGCCAGCAGCGTTGGAACTAGCGGGATAGATCCCGAGCAGTACTTC.

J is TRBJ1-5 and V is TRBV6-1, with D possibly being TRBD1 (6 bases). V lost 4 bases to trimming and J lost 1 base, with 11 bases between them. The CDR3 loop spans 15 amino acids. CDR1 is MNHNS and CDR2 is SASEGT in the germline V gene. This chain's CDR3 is CASSAAGGSNQPQHF. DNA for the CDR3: TGTGCCAGCAGTGCCGCGGGGGGCAGCAATCAGCCCCAGCATTTT.

The CDR3 loop reads CASAQGAGLDEQFF. CDR3 nucleotides: TGCGCCAGCGCACAGGGGGCAGGTTTGGATGAGCAGTTCTTC. The J gene is TRBJ2-1, the V gene TRBV10-2; 9 bases align to TRBD1. There are 14 residues in the CDR3. From germline, CDR1 is WSHSY and CDR2 SAAADI. The ends lost 8 bases at V and 8 bases at J; junction bases unmatched: 10.

DNA of the CDR3: TGTGCCAGCAGCCCACGGACAGGGGATGGGGTAACTAATGAAAAACTGTTTTTT. Protein: CASSPRTGDGVTNEKLFF. J is TRBJ1-4 and V is TRBV13; 9 positions match TRBD1. Germline CDR1 PRHDT, CDR2 FYEKMQ (reference sequence). This CDR3 spans 18 amino acids. After removal of 5 bases from V and 1 base from J, the junction contained 11 bases not matched to a gene.